These T cell receptor beta chains were read from a single sample in a study of type 1 regulatory T cells. The antigens these receptors bind are not known. TCRdb reprocessed the reads via MiXCR and lists one record per CDR3 protein. The sample carries about 65,000 distinct CDR3 sequences, roughly 50% recorded once. The specimen was cultured non-Tr1 T cells, either the whole culture or a sorted T cell fraction (not recorded which). Every receptor here comes from a human donor in good health. The CDR3 runs from the conserved cysteine through the conserved F or W. The order of the fields is J gene, V gene, clone size, D gene, CDR3 DNA, CDR3 protein. The D gene is left open where the match is weak. Clone size is given for some rows only: seen once, a few or many times, or a class if the clone is expanded.

TRBJ2-5	TRBV20-1	-	-	TGCAGTGCTAGAGTGGCCTTAGCAGGCCAAGAGACCCAGTACTTC	CSARVALAGQETQYF
TRBJ2-3	TRBV20-1	medium-sized	-	TGCAGTGCTAAACAGGGCACAGATACGCAGTATTTT	CSAKQGTDTQYF
TRBJ1-4	TRBV18	-	-	TGTGCCAGCTCACCGGGACGCCAGTTTGAAAAACTGTTTTTT	CASSPGRQFEKLFF
TRBJ2-1	TRBV6-1	-	-	TGTGCCAGCAGCCCCTCAGGGCTTAAGGACAATGAGCAGTTCTTC	CASSPSGLKDNEQFF
TRBJ1-2	TRBV3-1	-	-	TGTGCCAGCAGCCCCCTCGGCGGGGCAAACTATGGCTACACCTTC	CASSPLGGANYGYTF
TRBJ1-6	TRBV13	-	-	TGTGCCAGCGGCCCTGGGAGCTATAATTCACCCCTCCACTTT	CASGPGSYNSPLHF
TRBJ2-1	TRBV9	-	TRBD2	TGTGCCAGCAGCGTGGGGGGGTCCTACAATGAGCAGTTCTTC	CASSVGGSYNEQFF
TRBJ1-1	TRBV4-3	-	TRBD1	TGCGCCAGCAGCCTATCATCCGGGACAGGGAACACTGAAGCTTTCTTT	CASSLSSGTGNTEAFF
TRBJ2-3	TRBV4-2	few	-	TGTGCCAGCAGCCAAGTTGAGAGGATACGTGTGTATTTT	CASSQVERIRVYF
TRBJ2-1	TRBV5-5	many	-	TGTGCCAGCAGCTTCCGCTATGGGGGTAGCTACAATGAGCAGTTCTTC	CASSFRYGGSYNEQFF
TRBJ1-5	TRBV5-4	few	-	TGTGCCAGCAGCTTGGAAGGGGAACAGCCCCAGCATTTT	CASSLEGEQPQHF
TRBJ2-2	TRBV7-3	-	-	TGTGCCAGCAGCTTAAATTCAGGGACGGGCACCGGGGAGCTGTTTTTT	CASSLNSGTGTGELFF
TRBJ1-1	TRBV9	few	-	TGTGCCAGCAGCGTAGCTCCGGGATCGAACACTGAAGCTTTCTTT	CASSVAPGSNTEAFF
TRBJ2-1	TRBV19	few	TRBD2	TGTGCCAGTACCATAGCGGGGGAACCCTACAATGAGCAGTTCTTC	CASTIAGEPYNEQFF
TRBJ2-1	TRBV12-3/TRBV12-4	once	-	TGTGCCAGCACCATGAATGGGGGGAAAGGGAATGAGCAGTTCTTC	CASTMNGGKGNEQFF
TRBJ2-5	TRBV12-3/TRBV12-4	-	TRBD2	TGTGCCAGCAGTTTATTAGCGGGGGGGCCCAAGACCCAGTACTTC	CASSLLAGGPKTQYF
TRBJ2-3	TRBV18	-	TRBD1	TGTGCCAGCTCACCACCATCCGGGACAGGGGGCACAGATACGCAGTATTTT	CASSPPSGTGGTDTQYF
TRBJ1-2	TRBV6-1	-	TRBD1	TGTGCCAGCAGTGAAGCCCCAACGACAGGGCGCTATGGCTACACCTTC	CASSEAPTTGRYGYTF
TRBJ2-3	TRBV19	-	-	TGTGCCAGTGGCCGGGACATCTTCACAGATACGCAGTATTTT	CASGRDIFTDTQYF
TRBJ2-4	TRBV5-6	once	-	TGTGCCAGCAGCTTGGGGGTCGGCAGGGGTTCGCTAGCCAAAAACATTCAGTACTTC	CASSLGVGRGSLAKNIQYF
TRBJ2-7	TRBV20-1	few	-	TGCAGTGCTAGAGCCTTAGTCAACGGCGAGCAGTACTTC	CSARALVNGEQYF
TRBJ1-5	TRBV18	-	-	TGTGCCAGCTCACCACGCTCCGGGAGGGATCAGCCCCAGCATTTT	CASSPRSGRDQPQHF